This record concerns one T cell receptor (beta chain) sequence. Germline V lookup: CDR1 SGHDN, CDR2 FVKESK. With V trimmed by 0 bases and J by 3 bases, 4 bases remained unmatched. The CDR3 totals 15 residues. These data come from a study of control samples from healthy donors and cancer patients. Clones were sequenced by immunoSEQ multiplex PCR, and TCRdb holds only the in-frame ones, with some missing. The sample has about 200,000 clones. The sequence came from a woman aged 25 to 39 in good health. The source material was blood. The V gene is TRBV14, the J gene TRBJ1-2; 7 bases fit TRBD1. The CDR3 loop reads CASSQDIQGDYGYTF. The DNA of the CDR3 is TGTGCCAGCAGCCAAGATATCCAGGGGGACTATGGCTACACCTTC.